The 17 T cell receptor beta chains below were found in one sample sequenced in a study of PD-1 blockade in classical Hodgkin lymphoma. Time point reported: cycle 4 day 1 (C4D1), after more than 5 weeks of nivolumab. Each patient experienced a relapse that followed autologous stem cell transplantation, and brentuximab vedotin exposure varied. Purification of CD4+ T cells from thawed PBMCs was achieved by magnetic negative selection. Generated by immunoSEQ multiplex PCR, the TCRdb table keeps only in-frame clones and is missing some. The sample records around 25,000 clones, over 75% being singletons. The specimen comprised CD4+ T cells from blood, sampled before the fourth cycle of nivolumab. Receptors were obtained from a human donor with classical Hodgkin lymphoma.

This clone has more than one count but fewer than ten. The chain links TRBV2 to TRBJ2-5; D remains ambiguous. V was pared by 5 bases and J by 5 bases, with 12 bases between. Germline V gene data show CDR1 as SNHLY and CDR2 as FYNNEI. The CDR3 consists of 13 residues. The chain's CDR3 is CASSPEYGETQYF. The CDR3, as DNA: TGTGCCAGCAGTCCTGAATACGGGGAGACCCAGTACTTC.

V gene TRBV19 combines with J gene TRBJ1-1; 7 nucleotides align to TRBD1. The V segment lost 4 bases and the J segment 10 bases; nucleotides outside the gene matches: 3. Germline CDR1 reads LNHDA; CDR2 reads SQIVND (reference sequence). The CDR3 is 11 amino acids. CDR3 bases: TGTGCCAGTAGTAAGAGGGGGCGAGCTTTCTTT. Its protein product is CASSKRGRAFF.

This clone was found a few times. The rearrangement uses TRBV30 and TRBJ1-2; D gene ambiguous. V gave up 2 bases and J gave up 4 bases, with 17 bases separating them. Germline lookup yields CDR1 GTSNPN and CDR2 SVGIG (reference sequence). The CDR3 runs to 15 residues. CDR3 DNA sequence: TGTGCCTGGAGTACCGGGTCCCTCAAAGGCTATGGCTACACCTTC. Residues: CAWSTGSLKGYGYTF.

The J gene is TRBJ2-7, the V gene TRBV6-5; TRBD1 or TRBD2 may be the D gene (5 bases each). Germline V lookup: CDR1 MNHEY, CDR2 SVGAGI. The germline V and J ends were trimmed by 6 bases and 6 bases, with 18 bases remaining between them. The CDR3 has 14 amino acids. The CDR3 spells CASSLITGAGEQYF. As DNA, the CDR3 is TGTGCCAGCAGCCTTATAACCGGGGCAGGCGAGCAGTACTTC.

The V gene is TRBV5-8, the J gene TRBJ2-5; D ambiguous. Trimming shortened V by 7 bases and J by 5 bases, and 12 bases separated the two germline ends. Germline-derived CDR1 and CDR2 are SGHTS and YDEGEE. The CDR3 extends over 12 amino acids. The CDR3 is CASCEALETQYF. CDR3 nucleotides: TGTGCCAGCTGCGAAGCCCTGGAGACCCAGTACTTC.

J is TRBJ2-6 and V is TRBV11-2, with a tentative D call TRBD2 (5 bases). Trimming pared 3 bases from V and 9 bases from J, leaving 12 bases between. The CDR3 is 14 residues long. The germline V gene has CDR1 SGHAT and CDR2 FQNNGV. CDR3 DNA: TGTGCCAGCAGCTTGGAGCGGACGGGCAACGTCCTGACTTTC. Residues: CASSLERTGNVLTF.

This clone was counted a single time. The rearrangement uses TRBV27 and TRBJ2-1; D is perhaps TRBD1 (6 bases). There are 15 residues in the CDR3. Trimming left V 5 bases short and J 5 bases short, with 16 bases between. CDR1 and CDR2 (germline): MNHEY, SMNVEV (reference sequence). The CDR3 nucleotides read TGTGCCAGCAGTCCAGAGATCGGACAGAACAATGAGCAGTTCTTC. This codes for CASSPEIGQNNEQFF.

This clone was observed once. The gene calls are TRBV7-3 and TRBJ1-1; the D gene is possibly TRBD1 (5 bases). The CDR3 runs 13 residues. The germline V gene has CDR1 SGHTA and CDR2 FQGTGA. The V end was cut by 6 bases, the J end by 3 bases, with 11 bases between. CDR3 coding DNA: TGTGCCAGCAGGCGGACACCCGACACTGAAGCTTTCTTT. Its protein is CASRRTPDTEAFF. The complete variable domain, with remaining parts taken from reference TRBV7-3 and TRBJ1-1, reads GAGVSQTPSNKVTEKGKYVELRCDPISGHTALYWYRQSLGQGPEFLIYFQGTGAADDSGLPNDRFFAVRPEGSVSTLKIQRTERGDSAVYLCASRRTPDTEAFFGQGTRLTVV.

The chain uses TRBV7-2 and TRBJ1-1; 7 bases map to TRBD1. The V gene's germline CDR1 is SGHTA and CDR2 FQGNSA. The CDR3 has 15 amino acids. With V trimmed by 1 base and J by 6 bases, 8 bases remained unmatched. The chain's CDR3 is CASSLVGQSFAEAFF. The CDR3 nucleotides are TGTGCCAGCAGCTTAGTGGGACAGTCTTTCGCTGAAGCTTTCTTT.

This clone is medium-sized in the sample. J is TRBJ1-1 and V is TRBV11-3; 7 bases agree with TRBD1. CDR1 is SGHNT and CDR2 is YENEEA in the germline V gene. V lost 5 bases to trimming and J lost 6 bases; unmatched junction nucleotides: 9. The CDR3 totals 14 residues. CDR3 residues: CASSASHRGAEAFF. The CDR3 nucleotides read TGTGCCAGCAGCGCCTCCCACAGGGGAGCTGAAGCTTTCTTT.

This chain connects TRBV10-3 to TRBJ2-3; perhaps TRBD2 as D (6 bases). This CDR3 has 14 amino acids. V gave up 8 bases and J gave up 0 bases, with 12 bases separating them. The germline CDR1 and CDR2 sequences are ENHRY and SYGVKD. The CDR3 spells CAIGRRGSTDTQYF. CDR3 DNA sequence: TGTGCCATCGGCAGGCGGGGTAGCACAGATACGCAGTATTTT.

This clone was picked up one time. This rearrangement joins TRBV7-2 to TRBJ2-2; perhaps TRBD1 as D (6 bases). V lost 5 bases and J 6 bases, leaving 10 bases between the germline ends. There are 13 residues in the CDR3. From germline, CDR1 is SGHTA and CDR2 FQGNSA. DNA for the CDR3: TGTGCCAGCAGCCCGAGACAGGCCGGGGAGCTGTTTTTT. Its translation is CASSPRQAGELFF.

V is TRBV6-4 and J is TRBJ1-5; D is unclear. The germline V gene has CDR1 MRHNA and CDR2 SNTAGT. The CDR3 is made up of 13 amino acids. The ends were cut back, 6 bases at V and 8 bases at J, with 14 bases in the middle. The chain's CDR3 is CASSAPFSEPQHF. The CDR3 region has the DNA TGTGCCAGCAGCGCCCCCTTTTCGGAGCCCCAGCATTTT.

The genes are TRBV19 and TRBJ1-6; D is unresolved. V lost 3 bases and J lost 7, with 13 bases in between. This CDR3 is built from 15 residues. Per germline, CDR1 LNHDA and CDR2 SQIVND (reference sequence). CDR3 amino acids: CASSMQAALNSPLHF. CDR3 in DNA: TGTGCCAGTAGTATGCAGGCAGCTCTGAATTCACCCCTCCACTTT.

Worth noting for this clone: At one end the junction does not follow the germline gene, possibly because of a read error. This chain links TRBV7-7 with TRBJ2-2; D is unresolved. The CDR3 is 13 residues long. The germline CDR1 and CDR2 sequences are SSHAT and FNYEAQ (reference sequence). CDR3 protein: CASSLVFTGELFF. The CDR3 DNA follows: TGTGCTAGCAGCTTAGTCTTCACCGGGGAGCTGTTTTTT.

V usage is TRBV11-1 and J usage is TRBJ1-1, with D possibly TRBD1 on 6 matching bases. CDR3 length: 17 residues. In germline, CDR1 is SGHAT, CDR2 FQDESV (reference sequence). V gave up 3 bases and J gave up 4 bases, with 21 bases separating them. The CDR3 sequence: CASSLVQQGGSGTEAFF. The CDR3, as DNA: TGTGCCAGCAGCTTGGTTCAACAGGGAGGGTCGGGCACTGAAGCTTTCTTT.

The gene calls are TRBV19 and TRBJ1-5; TRBD1 matches at 12 bases. CDR1 and CDR2 (germline): LNHDA, SQIVND (reference sequence). V was pared by 6 bases and J by 2 bases, with 5 bases of the junction left unmatched. The CDR3 totals 16 residues. Here the CDR3 reads CASSGTGGAGNQPQHF. The CDR3 DNA sequence: TGTGCCAGTAGCGGGACAGGGGGCGCGGGCAATCAGCCCCAGCATTTT.